The present T cell receptor beta chain was sequenced within a study of shared clonotypes between healthy human individuals. The study, taken as a whole, reports: The sampled material consisted only of blood, and tissue repertoires are likely to differ.

Comment on this clone: Its antigen is unidentified.

Healthy HIV-negative adults with no recent acute infections or vaccinations were recruited as donors. The germline V gene has CDR1 SNHLY and CDR2 FYNNEI. Trimming removed 6 bases from V and 2 bases from J; junction bases left unmatched: 7. The CDR3 has 15 amino acids. The assay was immunoSEQ multiplex PCR, and TCRdb's table has in-frame clones only and misses some. Altogether roughly 450,000 clones are present, less than 85% being singletons, with the ten largest covering 10% to 15%. The receptor was isolated from a woman in her thirties or forties in good health. Some clones in this sample may be carry-over from other donors' samples. The V call is TRBV2, the J call TRBJ2-5; 9 bases map to TRBD1. Sequences were obtained from PBMCs. CDR3 sequence (DNA): TGTGCCAGCAGGGCGGACAGGGGCCGACAAGAGACCCAGTACTTC. It yields the protein CASRADRGRQETQYF.